This T cell receptor (beta chain) was sequenced in a study of shared clonotypes between healthy human individuals. Whole-study results and caveats: A handful of donors shared 4.5% to 6.5% of their naive CD4 clonotypes. The sole specimen, blood, was sampled, and tissue repertoires likely differ.

As regards this clone: Its matching antigen is unknown.

Positively selected for CCR7, the CD45RO-negative cells used as naive CD8 cells excluded terminally differentiated effector memory CD45RA+ cells. Deep was the level used in running the assay. The protocol was immunoSEQ multiplex PCR, while the TCRdb copy is restricted to in-frame clones and leaves out a portion. Seen here are about 650,000 clones, 95% to 96% observed once, and the top ten hold approximately 0.1%. Sequenced sample: naive CD8+ T cells sorted from blood. This TCR came from a woman under 40 in good health.

The CDR3 region has the DNA TGTGCCAGCAGTCAGAGGACTAGCGGGTCCTACAATGAGCAGTTCTTC. It encodes CASSQRTSGSYNEQFF. V and J are TRBV13 and TRBJ2-1, with 11 bases fitting TRBD2. The CDR3 is 16 residues long. V lost 6 bases and J lost 1; bases outside the gene matches: 5. Germline-derived CDR1 and CDR2 are PRHDT and FYEKMQ (reference sequence).